These 30 T cell receptor beta chains share one sample of origin, sequenced in a study of blood T cell repertoires in COVID-19. Generated by immunoSEQ multiplex PCR, the TCRdb table keeps only in-frame clones and is missing some. The sample consists of some 290,000 clones, roughly 90% of them appearing once. Input material: peripheral blood. Receptors were obtained from a woman under 40 with COVID-19, enrolled during active disease.

The rearrangement uses TRBV5-5 and TRBJ2-7; the D gene is possibly TRBD1 (5 bases). Germline V gene data show CDR1 as SGHKS and CDR2 as YYEKEE (reference sequence). The CDR3 totals 14 residues. Trimming left V 0 bases short and J 4 bases short, with 11 bases between. The CDR3 sequence: CASSLAARAYEQYF. The CDR3 DNA sequence: TGTGCCAGCAGCTTGGCGGCCAGGGCTTACGAGCAGTACTTC.

This rearrangement joins TRBV2 to TRBJ2-7, with D perhaps TRBD1 (6 bases). The CDR3 runs 15 residues. Trimming took 3 bases from V and 2 from J, leaving 14 bases between them. Germline CDR1 reads SNHLY; CDR2 reads FYNNEI. CDR3: CASSEGTPPTYEQYF. The CDR3, as DNA: TGTGCCAGCAGTGAGGGGACACCCCCTACCTACGAGCAGTACTTC.

In its sample, this clone was seen a few times. This sequence joins TRBV27 and TRBJ1-2, with D possibly TRBD1 on 5 matching bases. V lost 10 bases to trimming and J lost 7 bases, with 25 bases between them. CDR3 length: 15 amino acids. Germline V gene lookup returns CDR1 MNHEY and CDR2 SMNVEV (reference sequence). Here the CDR3 DNA reads TGTGCCACCTCATCTGCCGGGACTCCATCTCGTGGCTACACCTTC. It codes for CATSSAGTPSRGYTF.

CDR3 region: CASSPRSGGYGYTF. The DNA of the CDR3 is TGTGCCAGCAGCCCGCGATCGGGGGGCTATGGCTACACCTTC. J is TRBJ1-2 and V is TRBV9, with D maybe TRBD1 (5 bases). This CDR3 has 14 amino acids. CDR1 SGDLS and CDR2 YYNGEE come from the germline V gene. V dropped 4 bases and J dropped 4 bases, with 14 bases sitting between them.

This clone was recorded only once. The chain combines TRBV5-1 with TRBJ2-1, with 8 positions matching TRBD2. The V segment lost 9 bases and the J segment 8 bases; nucleotides outside the gene matches: 16. The germline V gene encodes CDR1 SGHRS and CDR2 YFSETQ. The CDR3 is made up of 15 amino acids. The CDR3 protein is CATTSGTYSVDEQFF. The CDR3 DNA follows: TGCGCCACTACTAGCGGTACTTACTCAGTCGATGAGCAGTTCTTC. The full variable domain, rest sourced from reference TRBV5-1 and TRBJ2-1, is KAGVTQTPRYLIKTRGQQVTLSCSPISGHRSVSWYQQTPGQGLQFLFEYFSETQRNKGNFPGRFSGRQFSNSRSEMNVSTLELGDSALYLCATTSGTYSVDEQFFGPGTRLTVL.

This chain links TRBV18 with TRBJ1-2; perhaps TRBD1 as D (5 bases). Trimming took off 3 bases at V and 8 bases at J, with 16 bases between the two ends. Germline V lookup: CDR1 KGHSH, CDR2 LQKENI. The CDR3 covers 14 residues. For the CDR3, the DNA is TGTGCCAGCTCACCGCCGGGACTTACTCCCGGCTACACCTTC. Translation gives CASSPPGLTPGYTF.

The chain has TRBV6-5 and TRBJ2-2; D unresolved. Trimming removed 0 bases from V and 5 bases from J, with 4 bases in between. The CDR3 length is 13 residues. Germline CDR1 reads MNHEY; CDR2 reads SVGAGI. The CDR3 DNA reads as TGTGCCAGCAGTTACTCTAATACCGGGGAGCTGTTTTTT. It codes for CASSYSNTGELFF.

This sequence joins TRBV5-1 and TRBJ2-7; TRBD1 aligns across 7 bases. The CDR3 runs to 12 residues. Germline V CDR1 and CDR2: SGHRS, YFSETQ. J gave up 6 bases and V 3 bases, and 3 bases lay outside the gene matches. The CDR3 region is CASSWDRSEQYF. Written as DNA, the CDR3 is TGCGCCAGCAGCTGGGACAGAAGCGAGCAGTACTTC.

This chain connects TRBV28 to TRBJ1-3; tentative D call: TRBD1 (6 bases). In germline, CDR1 is MDHEN, CDR2 SYDVKM. The CDR3 covers 14 residues. Trimming took 6 bases from V and 1 from J, leaving 10 bases between them. This CDR3 reads CASRITGSGNTIYF. CDR3 nucleotide sequence: TGTGCCAGCAGAATCACAGGGTCTGGAAACACCATATATTTT.

The chain employs TRBV11-2 and TRBJ2-1; TRBD2 matches 10 bases. The CDR3 length is 16 residues. V shed 6 bases, J shed 3 bases, and the junction held 8 bases outside the gene matches. Per germline, CDR1 SGHAT and CDR2 FQNNGV. This CDR3 reads CASSPTSGVLYNEQFF. DNA of the CDR3: TGTGCCAGCAGTCCCACTAGCGGGGTACTCTACAATGAGCAGTTCTTC.

This clone has just one count. The rearrangement uses TRBV19 and TRBJ2-4, with D tentatively TRBD2 (6 bases). The V end was cut by 3 bases, the J end by 4 bases, with 22 bases between. Germline V gives CDR1 LNHDA, CDR2 SQIVND (reference sequence). This CDR3 has 18 residues. The CDR3, as DNA: TGTGCCAGTAGTATCTTGCGCGGGAATCCTGGAGGTAAAAACATTCAGTACTTC. This translates into CASSILRGNPGGKNIQYF.

The V call is TRBV6-2 or TRBV6-3, the J call TRBJ2-1; D is perhaps TRBD2 (6 bases). This CDR3 is built from 15 residues. Between the trimmed V and J ends, which lost 6 bases and 4 bases, there was a span of 16 bases. Germline values: CDR1 MNHEY, CDR2 SVGEGT. CDR3 sequence (DNA): TGTGCCAGCAGCCCTCGGGACTTACCTTACAATGAGCAGTTCTTC. Protein product: CASSPRDLPYNEQFF.

The chain combines TRBV10-2 with TRBJ1-1; 10 bases match TRBD1. The J segment lost 6 bases and the V segment lost 4 bases, leaving 5 bases of the junction unmatched. Germline CDR1 and CDR2: WSHSY and SAAADI. The CDR3 consists of 14 residues. The DNA for the CDR3 is TGCGCCAGCAGTGGGACAGGGGGAGGATCTGAAGCTTTCTTT. Its protein is CASSGTGGGSEAFF.

This clone was detected once. CDR3 region: CASSVGPSTDTQYF. DNA for the CDR3: TGTGCCAGCAGCGTAGGGCCCTCCACAGATACGCAGTATTTT. The chain has TRBV9 and TRBJ2-3; D call uncertain. The V gene lost 0 bases and the J gene lost 2 bases, with 7 bases spanning the gap. The length of the CDR3 is 14 residues. The germline gives CDR1 SGDLS, CDR2 YYNGEE.

The chain carries TRBV18 and TRBJ2-7; 9 positions agree with TRBD1. This CDR3 is built from 15 residues. Germline V gene data show CDR1 as KGHSH and CDR2 as LQKENI. V lost 2 bases and J lost 4; bases outside the gene matches: 6. In DNA, the CDR3 is TGTGCCAGCTCACCAGCGGGACAGGGTCTATACGAGCAGTACTTC. Its protein is CASSPAGQGLYEQYF.

The chain couples TRBV3-1 (or the pseudogene TRBV3-2) to TRBJ1-5, with TRBD1 matching 7 bases. V trimming: 5 bases; J trimming: 4 bases; junction bases outside the gene matches: 2. Germline V gene data show CDR1 as LGHDT and CDR2 as YNNKEL (reference sequence). This CDR3 region has 13 residues. The CDR3 region is CASSDRVNQPQHF. The CDR3 nucleotides are TGTGCCAGCAGCGACAGGGTGAATCAGCCCCAGCATTTT.

V is TRBV2 and J is TRBJ1-1; a possible D gene is TRBD1 (6 bases). This CDR3 is 17 amino acids long. V lost 1 base and J 5 bases, leaving 20 bases between the germline ends. Germline-derived CDR1 and CDR2 are SNHLY and FYNNEI. CDR3 nucleotides: TGTGCCAGCAGTGAAGGGACAGCCCCTGAGGATTGGACTGAAGCTTTCTTT. It encodes CASSEGTAPEDWTEAFF.

The chain recombines TRBV5-1 with TRBJ1-1; D is unclear. Germline V gene data show CDR1 as SGHRS and CDR2 as YFSETQ. V lost 2 bases to trimming and J lost 4 bases, with 12 bases between them. This CDR3 is built from 14 residues. This CDR3 is CASSFVRRGTEAFF. Here the CDR3 DNA reads TGCGCCAGCAGCTTCGTCCGGCGGGGCACTGAAGCTTTCTTT.

This clone has only one observation. The chain couples TRBV29-1 to TRBJ2-1; D unresolved. The ends were cut back, 7 bases at V and 9 bases at J, with 10 bases in the middle. Germline V gene data show CDR1 as SQVTM and CDR2 as ANQGSEA. This CDR3 contains 10 residues. The chain's CDR3 is CSAQYTEQFF. CDR3 nucleotides: TGCAGCGCACAGTATACTGAGCAGTTCTTC.

This chain joins TRBV6-5 and TRBJ2-7; D is perhaps TRBD2 (6 bases). The CDR3 extends over 15 amino acids. Germline V gene data show CDR1 as MNHEY and CDR2 as SVGAGI. V was trimmed by 2 bases and J by 0 bases, leaving 11 bases between them. CDR3 in amino acids: CASSYGGDGSYEQYF. CDR3 nucleotides: TGTGCCAGCAGTTACGGCGGGGACGGCTCCTACGAGCAGTACTTC.

This chain joins TRBV4-1 and TRBJ2-2, with 7 positions matching TRBD2. Germline V gene sequence: CDR1 MGHRA, CDR2 YSYEKL. J gave up 4 bases and V 4 bases, and 9 bases lay outside the gene matches. The CDR3 totals 16 residues. The CDR3 DNA follows: TGCGCCAGCAGCCGGAGCGGGGCAGTTGCCACCGGGGAGCTGTTTTTT. Its translation is CASSRSGAVATGELFF.

This clone occurred once. The genes are TRBV4-1 and TRBJ2-5, with 14 bases fitting TRBD2. Germline V gene lookup returns CDR1 MGHRA and CDR2 YSYEKL. The V segment lost 1 base and the J segment 5 bases; nucleotides outside the gene matches: 18. The CDR3 contains 21 residues. The CDR3 nucleotides are TGCGCCAGCAGCCAAGGGGGGCGGGACACCCGACTAGCGGGAGGGCCGGAGACCCAGTACTTC. Its translation is CASSQGGRDTRLAGGPETQYF.

This chain connects TRBV5-1 to TRBJ1-2, with 9 bases identical to TRBD1. V lost 1 base to trimming and J lost 10 bases; unmatched junction nucleotides: 8. CDR3 size: 14 residues. Germline CDR1 is SGHRS and CDR2 is YFSETQ. CDR3: CASSLKPGQGDYTF. In DNA, the CDR3 is TGCGCCAGCAGCTTGAAACCGGGACAGGGTGACTACACCTTC.

This rearrangement joins TRBV7-9 to TRBJ1-5; 9 bases map to TRBD1. The germline gives CDR1 SEHNR, CDR2 FQNEAQ (reference sequence). Unmatched junction bases numbered 9, after V lost 5 bases and J lost 4 bases. The CDR3 loop spans 16 amino acids. CDR3 sequence reads: CASSLFGGQGNQPQHF. CDR3 sequence (DNA): TGTGCCAGCAGCCTGTTTGGAGGACAGGGGAATCAGCCCCAGCATTTT.

Regarding this clone: Other nucleotide sequences from this sample produce the same CDR3. This chain joins TRBV18 and TRBJ1-1; D ambiguous. Per germline, CDR1 KGHSH and CDR2 LQKENI. V was clipped by 3 bases and J by 4 bases, with 9 bases between them. The CDR3 has 13 amino acids. The chain's CDR3 is CASSPRAGTEAFF. In nucleotides, the CDR3 is TGTGCCAGCTCACCTAGGGCGGGCACTGAAGCTTTCTTT.

V gene TRBV6-2 or TRBV6-3 combines with J gene TRBJ1-5; TRBD1 is a possible D gene (5 bases). The CDR3 contains 17 residues. Trimming cost V 2 bases and J 3 bases, with 17 bases left between them. Per germline, CDR1 MNHEY and CDR2 SVGEGT. The CDR3 DNA reads as TGTGCCAGCAGTTACCCTGTAGGCAGGGTTCACAATCAGCCCCAGCATTTT. This encodes CASSYPVGRVHNQPQHF.

The V call is TRBV28, the J call TRBJ2-7, with D perhaps matching TRBD2 (6 bases). Germline CDR1 and CDR2: MDHEN and SYDVKM. The CDR3 totals 14 residues. The germline V and J ends were trimmed by 5 bases and 6 bases, with 17 bases remaining between them. DNA of the CDR3: TGTGCCAGCAGTCCGGGACTGAGTTCGGGCGAGCAGTACTTC. Amino acids: CASSPGLSSGEQYF.

For this clone: In the same sample, other DNA sequences code for this CDR3. The chain links TRBV5-1 to TRBJ2-5; D remains ambiguous. The CDR3 loop spans 11 amino acids. V was trimmed by 4 bases and J by 2 bases, leaving 3 bases between them. Germline assignment: CDR1 SGHRS and CDR2 YFSETQ. The CDR3 DNA follows: TGCGCCAGCAGCCTGCAAGAGACCCAGTACTTC. It codes for CASSLQETQYF.

V usage is TRBV6-6 and J usage is TRBJ1-5; TRBD1 might be the D (5 bases). The germline V and J ends were trimmed by 4 bases and 7 bases, with 20 bases remaining between them. CDR1 is MNHNY and CDR2 is SVGAGI in the germline V gene (reference sequence). The CDR3 covers 16 residues. In nucleotides, the CDR3 is TGTGCCAGCAGTTTTCTTTCAGGGTCCCCGGACCAGCCCCAGCATTTT. Translation gives CASSFLSGSPDQPQHF.

This clone was seen a single time. The chain employs TRBV6-5 and TRBJ1-2; D is possibly TRBD1 (5 bases). The length of the CDR3 is 15 residues. Trimming removed 2 bases from V and 5 bases from J, with 15 bases in between. CDR1 is MNHEY and CDR2 is SVGAGI in the germline V gene. CDR3: CASSYSRTNQYGYTF. Written as DNA, the CDR3 is TGTGCCAGCAGTTACAGCAGGACAAACCAATATGGCTACACCTTC.